This T cell receptor beta chain was documented in a study of blood T cell repertoires in COVID-19. Whole-study context: The samples span acute and convalescent COVID-19 from the United States, Italy and Spain. Sources were T cells, B-cell-depleted T cells, or PBMCs; the material itself was cDNA or gDNA.

The table came from immunoSEQ multiplex PCR; TCRdb's copy has only in-frame clones and leaves some out. The repertoire holds 90,000 to 120,000 clones, 80% to 95% seen once, with approximately 1.3% in the top ten. J gave up 3 bases and V 3 bases, and 7 bases lay outside the gene matches. The CDR3 consists of 15 residues. Germline-derived CDR1 and CDR2 are MNHEY and SVGEGT. The clonotype originates from a woman aged 25 to 39 with acute or convalescent COVID-19. Sequenced input: peripheral blood. The V and J genes are TRBV6-2 or TRBV6-3 and TRBJ2-7, with TRBD1 identical over 8 bases. The CDR3 DNA follows: TGTGCCAGCAGTTATGAGCAGGGGGCTGTCTACGAGCAGTACTTC. This sequence encodes CASSYEQGAVYEQYF.